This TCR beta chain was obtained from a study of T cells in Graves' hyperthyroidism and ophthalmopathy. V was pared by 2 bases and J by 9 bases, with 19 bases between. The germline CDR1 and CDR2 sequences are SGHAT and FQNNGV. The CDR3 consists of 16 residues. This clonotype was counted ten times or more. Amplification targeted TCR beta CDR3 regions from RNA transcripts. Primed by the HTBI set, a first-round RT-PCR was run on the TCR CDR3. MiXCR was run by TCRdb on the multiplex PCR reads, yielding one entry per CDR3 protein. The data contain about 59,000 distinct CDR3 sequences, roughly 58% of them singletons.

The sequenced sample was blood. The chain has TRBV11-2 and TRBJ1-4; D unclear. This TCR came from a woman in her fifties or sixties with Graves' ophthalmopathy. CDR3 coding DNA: TGTGCCAGCAGCTTACCCCGCCGTTTAGGAGTTCAAAAACTGTTTTTT. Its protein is CASSLPRRLGVQKLFF.